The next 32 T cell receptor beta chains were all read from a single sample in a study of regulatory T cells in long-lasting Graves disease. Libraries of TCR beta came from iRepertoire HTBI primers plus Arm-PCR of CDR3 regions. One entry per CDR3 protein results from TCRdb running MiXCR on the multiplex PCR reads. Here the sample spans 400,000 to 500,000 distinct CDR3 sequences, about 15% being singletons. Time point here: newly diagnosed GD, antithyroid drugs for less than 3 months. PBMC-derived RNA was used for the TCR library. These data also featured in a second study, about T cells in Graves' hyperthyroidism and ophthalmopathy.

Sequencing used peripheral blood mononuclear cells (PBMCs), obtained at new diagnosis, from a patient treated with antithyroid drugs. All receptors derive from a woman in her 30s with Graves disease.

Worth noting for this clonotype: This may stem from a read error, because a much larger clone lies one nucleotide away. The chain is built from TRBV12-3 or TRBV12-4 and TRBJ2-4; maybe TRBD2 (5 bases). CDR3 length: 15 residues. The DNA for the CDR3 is TGTGCCAGCAGTTTAGAGCAGCTAGCCGAAAACATTCAGTACTTC. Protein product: CASSLEQLAENIQYF.

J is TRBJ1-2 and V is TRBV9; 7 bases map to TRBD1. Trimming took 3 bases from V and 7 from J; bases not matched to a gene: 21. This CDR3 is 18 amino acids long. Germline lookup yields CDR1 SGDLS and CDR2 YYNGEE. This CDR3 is CASSGTPGQWPLLGGYTF. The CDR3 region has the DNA TGTGCCAGCAGCGGAACCCCGGGACAGTGGCCCCTTTTGGGTGGCTACACCTTC.

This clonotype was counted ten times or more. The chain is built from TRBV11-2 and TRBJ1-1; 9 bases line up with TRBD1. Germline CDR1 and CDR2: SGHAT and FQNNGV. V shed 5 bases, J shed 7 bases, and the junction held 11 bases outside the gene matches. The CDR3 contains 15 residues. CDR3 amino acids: CASSHTNTGGDEAFF. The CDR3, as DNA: TGTGCCAGCAGCCACACCAATACAGGGGGCGATGAAGCTTTCTTT.

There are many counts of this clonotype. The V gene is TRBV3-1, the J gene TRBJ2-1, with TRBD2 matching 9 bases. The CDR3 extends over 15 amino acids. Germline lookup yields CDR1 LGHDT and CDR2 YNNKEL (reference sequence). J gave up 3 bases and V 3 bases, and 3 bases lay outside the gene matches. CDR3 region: CASSQGTSLYNEQFF. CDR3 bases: TGTGCCAGCAGCCAGGGGACTAGCCTCTACAATGAGCAGTTCTTC.

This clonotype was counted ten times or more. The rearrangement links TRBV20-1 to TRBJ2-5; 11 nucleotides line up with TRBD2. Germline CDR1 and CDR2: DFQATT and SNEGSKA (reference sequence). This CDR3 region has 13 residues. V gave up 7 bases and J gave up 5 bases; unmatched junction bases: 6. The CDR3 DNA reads TGCAGTGGCCCGTTAGCGGGGGGGGAGACCCAGTACTTC. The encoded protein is CSGPLAGGETQYF.

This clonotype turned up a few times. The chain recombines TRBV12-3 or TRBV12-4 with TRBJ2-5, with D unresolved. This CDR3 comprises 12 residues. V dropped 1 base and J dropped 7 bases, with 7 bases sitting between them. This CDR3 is CASSLGDRTQYF. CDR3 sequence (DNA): TGTGCCAGCAGTTTAGGGGATAGGACCCAGTACTTC.

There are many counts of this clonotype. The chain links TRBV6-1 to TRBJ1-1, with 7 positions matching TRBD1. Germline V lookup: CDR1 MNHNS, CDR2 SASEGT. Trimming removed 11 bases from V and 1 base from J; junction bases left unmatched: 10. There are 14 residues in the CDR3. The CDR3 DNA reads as TGTGCCGGAAGACAGGGAATTACGAACACTGAAGCTTTCTTT. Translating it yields CAGRQGITNTEAFF.

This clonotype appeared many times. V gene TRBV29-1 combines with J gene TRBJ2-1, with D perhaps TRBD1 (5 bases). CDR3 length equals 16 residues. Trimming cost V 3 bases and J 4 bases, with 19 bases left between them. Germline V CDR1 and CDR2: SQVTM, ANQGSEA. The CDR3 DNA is TGCAGCGTTGAGTTTAGGGGTCTAAGGGTATACAATGAGCAGTTCTTC. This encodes CSVEFRGLRVYNEQFF.

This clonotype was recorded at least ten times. CDR3 DNA sequence: TGCGCCAGCAGCCAAGCAGACAGGGGCAATGAGCAGTTCTTC. Protein product: CASSQADRGNEQFF. The J gene is TRBJ2-1, the V gene TRBV10-1; 8 bases line up with TRBD1. V shed 6 bases, J shed 6 bases, and the junction held 7 bases outside the gene matches. The length of the CDR3 is 14 residues. Germline V CDR1 and CDR2: WNHNN, SYGVQD (reference sequence).

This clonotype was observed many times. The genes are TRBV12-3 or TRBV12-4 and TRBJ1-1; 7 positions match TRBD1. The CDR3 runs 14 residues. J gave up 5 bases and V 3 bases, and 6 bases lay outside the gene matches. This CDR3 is CASSFEGAGTEAFF. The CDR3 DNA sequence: TGTGCCAGCAGTTTTGAGGGGGCTGGTACTGAAGCTTTCTTT.

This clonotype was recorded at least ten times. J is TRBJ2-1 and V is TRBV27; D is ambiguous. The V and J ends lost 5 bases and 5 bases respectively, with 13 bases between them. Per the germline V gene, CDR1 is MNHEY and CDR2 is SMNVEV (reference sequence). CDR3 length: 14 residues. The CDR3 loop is CASSTRATDNEQFF. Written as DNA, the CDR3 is TGTGCCAGCAGTACACGAGCGACCGACAATGAGCAGTTCTTC.

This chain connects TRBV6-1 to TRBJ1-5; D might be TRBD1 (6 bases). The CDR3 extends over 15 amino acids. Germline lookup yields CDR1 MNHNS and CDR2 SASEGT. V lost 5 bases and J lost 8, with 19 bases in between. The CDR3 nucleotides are TGTGCCAGCAGTCTGGGGGCGAGCCTCGGGGAGCCCCAGCATTTT. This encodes CASSLGASLGEPQHF.

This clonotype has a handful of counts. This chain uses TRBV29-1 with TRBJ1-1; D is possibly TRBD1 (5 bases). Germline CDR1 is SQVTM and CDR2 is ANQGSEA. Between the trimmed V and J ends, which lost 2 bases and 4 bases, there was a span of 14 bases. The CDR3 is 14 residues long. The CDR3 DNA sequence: TGCAGCGTTGAATATACGGGGCTAATCACTGAAGCTTTCTTT. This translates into CSVEYTGLITEAFF. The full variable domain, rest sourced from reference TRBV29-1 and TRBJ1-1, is SAVISQKPSRDICQRGTSLTIQCQVDSQVTMMFWYRQQPGQSLTLIATANQGSEATYESGFVIDKFPISRPNLTFSTLTVSNMSPEDSSIYLCSVEYTGLITEAFFGQGTRLTVV.

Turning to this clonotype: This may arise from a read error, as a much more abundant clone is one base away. The CDR3 region has the DNA TGTGCCAGCAGCTTCGCGCGAGGGGCTGCCACTGAAGCTTTCTTT. Its translation is CASSFARGAATEAFF. The chain has TRBV7-6 and TRBJ1-1; TRBD1 might be the D (5 bases). V lost 3 bases and J 4 bases, leaving 15 bases between the germline ends. Germline-derived CDR1 and CDR2 are SGHVS and FNYEAQ. The CDR3 contains 15 residues.

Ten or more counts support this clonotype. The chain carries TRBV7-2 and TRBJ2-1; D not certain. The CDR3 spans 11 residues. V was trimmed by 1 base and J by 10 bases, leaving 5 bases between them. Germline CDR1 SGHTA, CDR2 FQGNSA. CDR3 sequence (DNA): TGTGCCAGCAGCTTAGTGATAGAGCAGTTCTTC. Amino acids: CASSLVIEQFF.

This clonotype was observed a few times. The CDR3 DNA is TGTGCCACGAAACAGGGGCAAGAGACCCAGTACTTC. Its translation is CATKQGQETQYF. This chain uses TRBV19 with TRBJ2-5, with 7 bases lining up with TRBD1. The CDR3 runs to 12 residues. Germline-derived CDR1 and CDR2 are LNHDA and SQIVND (reference sequence). The V gene end was trimmed by 10 bases and the J gene end by 2 bases; junction bases not matched to a gene: 4.

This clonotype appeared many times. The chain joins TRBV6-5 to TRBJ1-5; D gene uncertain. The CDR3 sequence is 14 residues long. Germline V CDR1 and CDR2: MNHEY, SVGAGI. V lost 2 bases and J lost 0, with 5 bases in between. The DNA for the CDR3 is TGTGCCAGCAGTTACGCGGGTAGCAATCAGCCCCAGCATTTT. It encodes CASSYAGSNQPQHF.

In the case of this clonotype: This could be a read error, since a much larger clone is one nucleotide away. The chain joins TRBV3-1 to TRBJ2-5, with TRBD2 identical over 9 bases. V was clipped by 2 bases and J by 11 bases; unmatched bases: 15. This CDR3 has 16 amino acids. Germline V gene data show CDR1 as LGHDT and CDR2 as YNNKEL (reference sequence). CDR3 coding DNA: TGTGCCAGCAGCCAAAGCGGGAGGCCCACCAGCAATGAGCAGTACTTC. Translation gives CASSQSGRPTSNEQYF.

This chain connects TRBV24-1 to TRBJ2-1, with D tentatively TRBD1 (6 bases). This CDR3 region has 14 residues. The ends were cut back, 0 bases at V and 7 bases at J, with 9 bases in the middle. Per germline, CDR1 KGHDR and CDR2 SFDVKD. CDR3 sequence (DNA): TGTGCCACCAGTGATTTGAGAGGGGGTAATGAGCAGTTCTTC. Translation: CATSDLRGGNEQFF.

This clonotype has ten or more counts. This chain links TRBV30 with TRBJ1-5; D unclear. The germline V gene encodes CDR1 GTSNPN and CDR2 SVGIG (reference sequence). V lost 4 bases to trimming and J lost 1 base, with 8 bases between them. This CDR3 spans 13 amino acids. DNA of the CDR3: TGTGCCTGGACGGGAAGGAGCAATCAGCCCCAGCATTTT. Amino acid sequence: CAWTGRSNQPQHF.

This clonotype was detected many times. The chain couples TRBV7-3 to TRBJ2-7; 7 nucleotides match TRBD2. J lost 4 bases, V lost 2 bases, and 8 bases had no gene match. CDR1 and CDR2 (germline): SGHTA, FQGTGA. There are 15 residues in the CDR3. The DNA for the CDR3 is TGTGCCAGCAGCTTATCCTCCGGGAGGCAGTACGAGCAGTACTTC. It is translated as CASSLSSGRQYEQYF.

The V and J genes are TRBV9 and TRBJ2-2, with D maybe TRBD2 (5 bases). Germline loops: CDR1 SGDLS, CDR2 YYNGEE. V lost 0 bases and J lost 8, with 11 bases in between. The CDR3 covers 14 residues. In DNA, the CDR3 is TGTGCCAGCAGCGTAGCGGCCCGGGAAGGGGAGCTGTTTTTT. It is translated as CASSVAAREGELFF.

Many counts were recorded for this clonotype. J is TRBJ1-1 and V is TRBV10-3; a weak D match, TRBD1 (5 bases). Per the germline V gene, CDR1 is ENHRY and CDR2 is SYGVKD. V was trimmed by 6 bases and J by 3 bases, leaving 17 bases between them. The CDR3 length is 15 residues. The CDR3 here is CAISEHRPRDTEAFF. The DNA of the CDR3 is TGTGCCATCAGCGAACACAGGCCTCGGGACACTGAAGCTTTCTTT.

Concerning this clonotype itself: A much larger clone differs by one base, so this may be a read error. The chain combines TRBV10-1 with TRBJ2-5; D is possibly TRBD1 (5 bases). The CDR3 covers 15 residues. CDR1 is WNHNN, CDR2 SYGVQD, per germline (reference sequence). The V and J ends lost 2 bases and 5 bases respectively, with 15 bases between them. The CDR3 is CASSEPGRGEETQYF. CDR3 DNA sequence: TGCGCCAGCAGTGAGCCAGGAAGGGGTGAGGAGACCCAGTACTTC.

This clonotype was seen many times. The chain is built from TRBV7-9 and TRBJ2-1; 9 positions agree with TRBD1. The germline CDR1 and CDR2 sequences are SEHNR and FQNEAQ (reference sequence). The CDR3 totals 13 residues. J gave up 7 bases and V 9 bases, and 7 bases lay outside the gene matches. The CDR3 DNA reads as TGTGCCAGTTCACAGGGGGCTGAAAATGAGCAGTTCTTC. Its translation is CASSQGAENEQFF.

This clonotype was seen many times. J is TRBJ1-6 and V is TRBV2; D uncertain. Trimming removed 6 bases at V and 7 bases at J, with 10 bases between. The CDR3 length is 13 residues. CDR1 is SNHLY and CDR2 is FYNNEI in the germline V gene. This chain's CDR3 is CASRLRGNSPLHF. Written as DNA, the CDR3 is TGTGCCAGCAGACTCAGAGGGAATTCACCCCTCCACTTT.

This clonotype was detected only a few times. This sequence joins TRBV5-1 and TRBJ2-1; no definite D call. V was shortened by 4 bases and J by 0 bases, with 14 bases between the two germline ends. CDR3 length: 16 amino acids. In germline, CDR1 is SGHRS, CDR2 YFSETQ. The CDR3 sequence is CASSPHVALSYNEQFF. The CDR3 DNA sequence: TGCGCCAGCAGCCCCCATGTCGCGCTCTCCTACAATGAGCAGTTCTTC. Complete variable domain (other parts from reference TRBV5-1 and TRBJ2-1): KAGVTQTPRYLIKTRGQQVTLSCSPISGHRSVSWYQQTPGQGLQFLFEYFSETQRNKGNFPGRFSGRQFSNSRSEMNVSTLELGDSALYLCASSPHVALSYNEQFFGPGTRLTVL.

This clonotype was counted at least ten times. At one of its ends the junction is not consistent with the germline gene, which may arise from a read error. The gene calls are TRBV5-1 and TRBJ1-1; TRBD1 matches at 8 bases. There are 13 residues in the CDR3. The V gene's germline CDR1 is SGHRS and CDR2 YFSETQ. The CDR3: CASSLQGGTEAFF. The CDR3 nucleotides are TGTGCCAGCAGCCTACAGGGGGGGACTGAAGCTTTCTTT.

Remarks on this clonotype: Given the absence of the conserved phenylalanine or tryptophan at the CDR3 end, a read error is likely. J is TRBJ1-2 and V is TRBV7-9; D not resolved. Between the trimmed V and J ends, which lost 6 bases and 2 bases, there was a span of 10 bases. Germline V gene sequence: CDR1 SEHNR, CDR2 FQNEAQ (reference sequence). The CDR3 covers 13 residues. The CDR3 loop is CASSDGGNYGYTS. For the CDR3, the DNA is TGTGCCAGCAGTGACGGAGGCAACTATGGCTACACCTCC.

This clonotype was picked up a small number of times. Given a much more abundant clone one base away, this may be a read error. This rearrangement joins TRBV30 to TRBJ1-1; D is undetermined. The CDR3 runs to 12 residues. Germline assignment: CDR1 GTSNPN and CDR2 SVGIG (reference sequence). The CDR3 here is CARSVPNTEAFF. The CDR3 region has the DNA TGTGCCCGGAGTGTTCCGAACACTGAAGCTTTCTTT. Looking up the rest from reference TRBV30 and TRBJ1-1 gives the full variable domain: SQTIHQWPATLVQPVGSPLSLECTVEGTSNPNLYWYRQAAGRGLQLLFYSVGIGQISSEVPQNLSASRPQDRQFILSSKKLLLSDSGFYLCARSVPNTEAFFGQGTRLTVV.

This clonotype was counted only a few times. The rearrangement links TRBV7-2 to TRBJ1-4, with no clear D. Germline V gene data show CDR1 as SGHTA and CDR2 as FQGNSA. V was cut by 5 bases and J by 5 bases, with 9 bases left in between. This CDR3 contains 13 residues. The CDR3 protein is CASSDKINEKLFF. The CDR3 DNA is TGTGCCAGCAGCGACAAGATCAATGAAAAACTGTTTTTT.

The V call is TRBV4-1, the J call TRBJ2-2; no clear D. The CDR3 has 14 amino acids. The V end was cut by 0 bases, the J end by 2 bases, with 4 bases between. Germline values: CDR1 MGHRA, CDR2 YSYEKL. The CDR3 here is CASSQEENTGELFF. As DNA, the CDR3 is TGCGCCAGCAGCCAAGAGGAAAACACCGGGGAGCTGTTTTTT.